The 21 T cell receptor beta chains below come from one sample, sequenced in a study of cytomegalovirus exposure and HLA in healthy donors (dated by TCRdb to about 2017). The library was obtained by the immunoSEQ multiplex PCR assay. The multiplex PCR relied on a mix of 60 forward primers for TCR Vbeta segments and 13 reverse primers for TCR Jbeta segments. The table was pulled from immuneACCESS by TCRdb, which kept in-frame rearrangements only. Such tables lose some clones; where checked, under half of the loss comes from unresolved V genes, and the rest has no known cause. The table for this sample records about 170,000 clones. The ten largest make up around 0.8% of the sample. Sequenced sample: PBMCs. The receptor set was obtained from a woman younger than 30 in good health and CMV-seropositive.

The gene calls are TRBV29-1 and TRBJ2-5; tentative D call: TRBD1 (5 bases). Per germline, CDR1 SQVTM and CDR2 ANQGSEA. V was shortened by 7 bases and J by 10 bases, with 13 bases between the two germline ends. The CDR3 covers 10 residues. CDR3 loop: CSAWQGDQYF. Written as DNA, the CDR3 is TGCAGCGCCTGGCAAGGGGACCAGTACTTC.

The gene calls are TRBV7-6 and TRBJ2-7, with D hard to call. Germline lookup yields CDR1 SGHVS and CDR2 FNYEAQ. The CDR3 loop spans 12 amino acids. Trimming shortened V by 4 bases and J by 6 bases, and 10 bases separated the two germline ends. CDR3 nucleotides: TGTGCCAGCAGCTCCCAAGGAGTCGAGCAGTACTTC. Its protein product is CASSSQGVEQYF.

In DNA form, the CDR3 reads TGTGCCAGCTCACCGACTAGCGGGATCTACGAGCAGTACTTC. As protein: CASSPTSGIYEQYF. This chain links TRBV18 with TRBJ2-7; 11 bases are shared with TRBD2. Germline V CDR1 and CDR2: KGHSH, LQKENI. The junction had 1 base not matched to a gene; V was cut back by 3 bases and J by 3 bases. The CDR3 spans 14 residues.

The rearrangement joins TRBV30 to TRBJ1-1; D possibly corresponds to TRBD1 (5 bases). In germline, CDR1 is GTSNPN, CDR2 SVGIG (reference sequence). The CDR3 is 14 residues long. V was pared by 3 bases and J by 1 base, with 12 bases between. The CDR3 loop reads CAWSRGYANTEAFF. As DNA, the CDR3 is TGTGCCTGGAGCCGGGGGTACGCGAACACTGAAGCTTTCTTT.

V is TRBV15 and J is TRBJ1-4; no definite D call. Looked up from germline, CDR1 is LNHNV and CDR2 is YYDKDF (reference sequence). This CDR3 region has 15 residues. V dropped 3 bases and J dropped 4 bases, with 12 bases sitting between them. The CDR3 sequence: CATSSGLYSNEKLFF. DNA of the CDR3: TGTGCCACCAGCAGCGGTCTCTACAGTAATGAAAAACTGTTTTTT.

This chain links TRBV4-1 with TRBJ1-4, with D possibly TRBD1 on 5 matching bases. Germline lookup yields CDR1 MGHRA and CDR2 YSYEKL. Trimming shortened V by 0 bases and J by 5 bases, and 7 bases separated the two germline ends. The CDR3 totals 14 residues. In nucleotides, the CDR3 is TGCGCCAGCAGCCAAGATAAGGGGAATGAAAAACTGTTTTTT. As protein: CASSQDKGNEKLFF.

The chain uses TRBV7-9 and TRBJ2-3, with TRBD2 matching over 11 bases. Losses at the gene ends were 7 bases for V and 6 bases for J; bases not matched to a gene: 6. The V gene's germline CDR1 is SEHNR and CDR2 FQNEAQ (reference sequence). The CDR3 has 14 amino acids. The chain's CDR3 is CASILSGGADTQYF. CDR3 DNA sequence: TGTGCCAGCATCCTTAGCGGGGGGGCCGATACGCAGTATTTT. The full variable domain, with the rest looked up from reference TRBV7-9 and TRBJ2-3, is DTGVSQNPRHKITKRGQNVTFRCDPISEHNRLYWYRQTLGQGPEFLTYFQNEAQLEKSRLLSDRFSAERPKGSFSTLEIQRTEQGDSAMYLCASILSGGADTQYFGPGTRLTVL.

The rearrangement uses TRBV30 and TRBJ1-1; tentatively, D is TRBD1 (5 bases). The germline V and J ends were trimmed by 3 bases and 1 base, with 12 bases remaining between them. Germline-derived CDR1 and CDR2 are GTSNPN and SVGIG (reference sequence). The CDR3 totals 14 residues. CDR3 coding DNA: TGTGCCTGGAGCGAACCCGGGGGGAACACTGAAGCTTTCTTT. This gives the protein CAWSEPGGNTEAFF.

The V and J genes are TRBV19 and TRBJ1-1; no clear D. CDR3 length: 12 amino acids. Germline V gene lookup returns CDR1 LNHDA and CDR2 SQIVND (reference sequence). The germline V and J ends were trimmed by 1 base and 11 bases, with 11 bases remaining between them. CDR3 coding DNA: TGTGCCAGTAGTATAGCGGGAGGGCGCGCTTTCTTT. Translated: CASSIAGGRAFF.

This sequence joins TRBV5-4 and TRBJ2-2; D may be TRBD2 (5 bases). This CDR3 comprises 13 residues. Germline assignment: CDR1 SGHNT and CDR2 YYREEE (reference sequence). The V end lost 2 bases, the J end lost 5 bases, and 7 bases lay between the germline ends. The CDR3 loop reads CASSLLGTGELFF. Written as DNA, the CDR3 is TGTGCCAGCAGCTTACTAGGGACCGGGGAGCTGTTTTTT. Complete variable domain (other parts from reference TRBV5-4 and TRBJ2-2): ETGVTQSPTHLIKTRGQQVTLRCSSQSGHNTVSWYQQALGQGPQFIFQYYREEENGRGNFPPRFSGLQFPNYSSELNVNALELDDSALYLCASSLLGTGELFFGEGSRLTVL.

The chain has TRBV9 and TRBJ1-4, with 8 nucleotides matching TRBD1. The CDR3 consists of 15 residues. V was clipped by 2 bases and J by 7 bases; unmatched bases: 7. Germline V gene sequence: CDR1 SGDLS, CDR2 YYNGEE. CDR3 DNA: TGTGCCAGCAGCGTGACAGGGGAGATGGGTGAAAAACTGTTTTTT. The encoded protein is CASSVTGEMGEKLFF.

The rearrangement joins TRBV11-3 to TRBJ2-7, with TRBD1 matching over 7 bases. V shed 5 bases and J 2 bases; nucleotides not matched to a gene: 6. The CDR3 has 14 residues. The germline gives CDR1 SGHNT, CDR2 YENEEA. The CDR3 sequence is CASSARQGPYEQYF. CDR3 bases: TGTGCCAGCAGCGCACGACAGGGCCCCTACGAGCAGTACTTC. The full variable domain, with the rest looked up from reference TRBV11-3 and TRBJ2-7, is EAGVVQSPRYKIIEKKQPVAFWCNPISGHNTLYWYLQNLGQGPELLIRYENEEAVDDSQLPKDRFSAERLKGVDSTLKIQPAELGDSAVYLCASSARQGPYEQYFGPGTRLTVT.

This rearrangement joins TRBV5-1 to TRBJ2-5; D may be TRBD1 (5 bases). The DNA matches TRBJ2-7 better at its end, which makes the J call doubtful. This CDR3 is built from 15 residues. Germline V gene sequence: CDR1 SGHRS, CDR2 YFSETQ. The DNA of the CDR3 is TGCGCCAGCAGCTTGGTGGACACTTCTTCCTACGAGCAGTACTTC. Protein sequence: CASSLVDTSSYEQYF.

In DNA, the CDR3 is TGTGCCATCAGTGATCGGAGCTCCTACGAGCAGTACTTC. It codes for CAISDRSSYEQYF. The genes are TRBV10-3 and TRBJ2-7; no firm D call. Trimming shortened V by 3 bases and J by 0 bases, and 6 bases separated the two germline ends. Germline V CDR1 and CDR2: ENHRY, SYGVKD. The CDR3 spans 13 residues.

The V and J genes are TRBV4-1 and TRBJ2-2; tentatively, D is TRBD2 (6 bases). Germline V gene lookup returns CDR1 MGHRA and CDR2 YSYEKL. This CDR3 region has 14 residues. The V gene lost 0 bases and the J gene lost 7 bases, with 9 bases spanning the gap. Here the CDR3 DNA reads TGCGCCAGCAGCCAAGATTCGGGGGTCGGGGAGCTGTTTTTT. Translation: CASSQDSGVGELFF.

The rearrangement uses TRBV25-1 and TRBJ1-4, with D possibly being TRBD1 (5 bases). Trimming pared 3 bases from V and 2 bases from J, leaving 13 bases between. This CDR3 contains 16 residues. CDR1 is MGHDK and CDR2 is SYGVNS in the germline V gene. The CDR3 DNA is TGTGCCAGCAGTGACCCTCTGGGGCCGACTAATGAAAAACTGTTTTTT. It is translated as CASSDPLGPTNEKLFF.

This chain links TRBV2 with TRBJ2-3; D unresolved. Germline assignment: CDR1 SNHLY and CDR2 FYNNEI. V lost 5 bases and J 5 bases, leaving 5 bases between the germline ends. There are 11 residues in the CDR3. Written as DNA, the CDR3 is TGTGCCAGCAGTCTCAGAGATACGCAGTATTTT. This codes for CASSLRDTQYF.

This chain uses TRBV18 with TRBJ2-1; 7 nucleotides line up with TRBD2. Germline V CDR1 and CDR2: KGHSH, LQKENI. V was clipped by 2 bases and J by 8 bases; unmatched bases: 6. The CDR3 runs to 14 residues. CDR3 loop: CASSPTGTTYEQFF. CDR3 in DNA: TGTGCCAGCTCACCAACGGGGACTACCTATGAGCAGTTCTTC.

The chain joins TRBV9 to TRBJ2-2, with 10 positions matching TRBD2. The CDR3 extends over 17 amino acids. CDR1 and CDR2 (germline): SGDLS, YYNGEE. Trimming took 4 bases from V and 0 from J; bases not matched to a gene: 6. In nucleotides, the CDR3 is TGTGCCAGCAGCTCGAGGACTAGCGGAACGAACACCGGGGAGCTGTTTTTT. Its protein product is CASSSRTSGTNTGELFF.

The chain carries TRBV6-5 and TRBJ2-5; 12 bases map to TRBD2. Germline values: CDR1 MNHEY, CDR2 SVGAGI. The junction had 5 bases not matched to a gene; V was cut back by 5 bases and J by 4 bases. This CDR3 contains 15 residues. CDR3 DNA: TGTGCCAGCAGTGCCCTAGCGGGGGGGAGAGAGACCCAGTACTTC. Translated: CASSALAGGRETQYF.

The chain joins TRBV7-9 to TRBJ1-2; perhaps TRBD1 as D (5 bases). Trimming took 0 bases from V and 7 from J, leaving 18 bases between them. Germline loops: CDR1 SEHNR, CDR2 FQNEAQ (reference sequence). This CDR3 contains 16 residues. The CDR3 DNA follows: TGTGCCAGCAGCTTAGCGGGGTCAGAGGGGACTTCTGGCTACACCTTC. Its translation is CASSLAGSEGTSGYTF.